Below, 16 T cell receptor beta chains from the same sample are listed, as sequenced in a study of shared clonotypes between healthy human individuals. Method: immunoSEQ multiplex PCR; TCRdb's copy keeps in-frame clones and lacks some. Counted here are approximately 2,200,000 clones, approximately 94% occurring once; the ten biggest clones make up approximately 1.7%. Cells designated naive CD8 were CD45RO-negative and were positively selected for CCR7, with terminally differentiated effector memory CD45RA+ cells excluded. Sequencing used naive CD8+ T cells from PBMCs. All receptors come from a man between 18 and 35 years old in good health. Some clones in this sample may be carry-over from other donors' samples.

The chain couples TRBV11-3 to TRBJ1-1; TRBD1 might be the D (6 bases). Germline CDR1 reads SGHNT; CDR2 reads YENEEA. The V end lost 8 bases, the J end lost 3 bases, and 25 bases lay between the germline ends. The CDR3 extends over 17 amino acids. CDR3 residues: CASDYEGGSSSYTEAFF. CDR3 DNA sequence: TGTGCCAGCGATTATGAGGGGGGTTCTTCCAGTTACACTGAAGCTTTCTTT.

DNA of the CDR3: TGCGCCAGCAGCCAAGTTTCCAGCGGGGCCTACGAGCAGTACTTC. Translating it yields CASSQVSSGAYEQYF. J is TRBJ2-7 and V is TRBV4-1; 7 bases match TRBD2. CDR1 is MGHRA and CDR2 is YSYEKL in the germline V gene. There are 15 residues in the CDR3. The trim removed 1 base at V and 2 bases at J, leaving 5 bases unmatched.

This clone was picked up a small number of times. The chain couples TRBV28 to TRBJ1-3; no reliable D call. V lost 7 bases to trimming and J lost 3 bases, with 10 bases between them. The CDR3 has 13 amino acids. CDR1 and CDR2 (germline): MDHEN, SYDVKM. The CDR3: CASKDLFGNTIYF. The CDR3, as DNA: TGTGCCAGCAAGGATCTGTTTGGAAACACCATATATTTT.

This chain uses TRBV5-6 with TRBJ2-5; the match to TRBD1 covers 7 bases. Trimming cost V 5 bases and J 7 bases; bases outside gene matches: 8. Germline V gene lookup returns CDR1 SGHDT and CDR2 YYEEEE. The CDR3 has 13 residues. The CDR3 loop is CASRGQRDVTQYF. The CDR3 DNA is TGTGCCAGCAGGGGACAGAGAGATGTGACCCAGTACTTC. Supplemented by reference TRBV5-6 and TRBJ2-5, the full variable domain reads DAGVTQSPTHLIKTRGQQVTLRCSPKSGHDTVSWYQQALGQGPQFIFQYYEEEERQRGNFPDRFSGHQFPNYSSELNVNALLLGDSALYLCASRGQRDVTQYFGPGTRLLVL.

This clone was found once. The chain links TRBV27 to TRBJ2-2; 10 positions match TRBD2. V was clipped by 4 bases and J by 8 bases; unmatched bases: 13. The CDR3 loop spans 17 amino acids. Germline V gene sequence: CDR1 MNHEY, CDR2 SMNVEV (reference sequence). CDR3 in amino acids: CASSSYLLAGASGELFF. The CDR3 nucleotides are TGTGCCAGCAGTTCATATCTTCTAGCGGGAGCGTCTGGGGAGCTGTTTTTT.

The chain carries TRBV19 and TRBJ2-7; D call uncertain. Germline V gene lookup returns CDR1 LNHDA and CDR2 SQIVND (reference sequence). Deletions cut 5 bases from V and 0 bases from J, with 11 bases between. This CDR3 has 14 amino acids. CDR3 nucleotides: TGTGCCAGTAGTTCGGACGTTAGCTCCTACGAGCAGTACTTC. Amino acid sequence: CASSSDVSSYEQYF.

The chain joins TRBV4-2 to TRBJ2-2; a possible D gene is TRBD2 (5 bases). Germline V gene lookup returns CDR1 LGHNA and CDR2 YNFKEQ. Trimming shortened V by 7 bases and J by 2 bases, and 11 bases separated the two germline ends. The CDR3 length is 14 residues. Here the CDR3 reads CASIERLNTGELFF. CDR3 nucleotides: TGTGCCAGCATAGAGCGGCTAAACACCGGGGAGCTGTTTTTT.

This chain links TRBV29-1 with TRBJ2-7; tentatively, D is TRBD1 or TRBD2 (6 bases each). V was trimmed by 4 bases and J by 0 bases, leaving 16 bases between them. Per germline, CDR1 SQVTM and CDR2 ANQGSEA. CDR3 length: 15 amino acids. CDR3 nucleotide sequence: TGCAGCGTTGTAGGGGGGCGGCTGAGCTCCTACGAGCAGTACTTC. Translated: CSVVGGRLSSYEQYF.

To note about this clone: Other nucleotide sequences in the sample specify the same CDR3. The CDR3 spells CASSVDRGSEAFF. The CDR3 coding sequence is TGTGCCAGCAGCGTTGACAGGGGATCTGAAGCTTTCTTT. J is TRBJ1-1 and V is TRBV9, with 8 bases fitting TRBD1. Germline V gene data show CDR1 as SGDLS and CDR2 as YYNGEE. The CDR3 spans 13 residues. The junction had 3 bases not matched to a gene; V was cut back by 2 bases and J by 6 bases. Drawing the rest from reference TRBV9 and TRBJ1-1, the complete variable domain is DSGVTQTPKHLITATGQRVTLRCSPRSGDLSVYWYQQSLDQGLQFLIQYYNGEERAKGNILERFSAQQFPDLHSELNLSSLELGDSALYFCASSVDRGSEAFFGQGTRLTVV.

The chain uses TRBV4-1 and TRBJ2-7; 7 bases line up with TRBD1. V shed 4 bases and J 4 bases; nucleotides not matched to a gene: 10. In germline, CDR1 is MGHRA, CDR2 YSYEKL. The CDR3 has 15 residues. CDR3 protein: CASSLRQGQWYEQYF. CDR3 sequence (DNA): TGCGCCAGCAGCCTCAGACAGGGCCAGTGGTACGAGCAGTACTTC.

This clone showed up just once. Other DNA sequences in this sample translate to the same CDR3. The CDR3 DNA reads TGTGCCAGCAGTTCAGGACGGATGAACACTGAAGCTTTCTTT. Amino acids: CASSSGRMNTEAFF. V gene TRBV27 combines with J gene TRBJ1-1; no clear D. CDR1 and CDR2 (germline): MNHEY, SMNVEV (reference sequence). The CDR3 loop spans 14 amino acids. The V end was cut by 4 bases, the J end by 0 bases, with 9 bases between.

The chain employs TRBV12-5 and TRBJ1-1; D possibly corresponds to TRBD1 (5 bases). CDR1 and CDR2 (germline): LGHNT, FRNRAP. The CDR3 covers 18 residues. The V and J ends lost 0 bases and 0 bases respectively, with 17 bases between them. In DNA, the CDR3 is TGTGCTAGTGGTTTGGTACCCCCCCAGGGATTTATGAACACTGAAGCTTTCTTT. Protein product: CASGLVPPQGFMNTEAFF.

Comment on this clone: Within the sample, other DNA sequences also encode this same CDR3. The V gene is TRBV4-2, the J gene TRBJ2-7; 10 bases are a match to TRBD2. Trimming cost V 3 bases and J 1 base; bases outside gene matches: 6. CDR3 length: 16 residues. Germline V CDR1 and CDR2: LGHNA, YNFKEQ. CDR3 region: CASSQRTSGSSYEQYF. CDR3 sequence (DNA): TGTGCCAGCAGCCAGCGGACTAGCGGAAGTTCCTACGAGCAGTACTTC.

The J gene is TRBJ2-6, the V gene TRBV11-2; D not resolved. Deletions cut 11 bases from V and 1 base from J, with 6 bases between. CDR3 size: 12 residues. The germline gives CDR1 SGHAT, CDR2 FQNNGV. CDR3 nucleotides: TGTGCCGCCCCGTCTGGGGCCAACGTCCTGACTTTC. Its protein is CAAPSGANVLTF.

This clone has just one count. V and J are TRBV12-5 and TRBJ1-4; D uncertain. The V end lost 1 base, the J end lost 6 bases, and 18 bases lay between the germline ends. Germline V gene sequence: CDR1 LGHNT, CDR2 FRNRAP. CDR3 length equals 17 residues. The CDR3 region is CASGLAIWTEVYEKLFF. In nucleotides, the CDR3 is TGTGCTAGTGGTTTGGCCATATGGACGGAGGTTTATGAAAAACTGTTTTTT.

This rearrangement joins TRBV6-5 to TRBJ2-7; tentatively, D is TRBD1 (6 bases). Germline CDR1 reads MNHEY; CDR2 reads SVGAGI. This CDR3 contains 14 residues. Trimming stripped 4 bases from V and 2 bases from J, with 12 bases between. CDR3 sequence (DNA): TGTGCCAGCAGTTTGGGGCAGGGGCCCTACGAGCAGTACTTC. Translating it yields CASSLGQGPYEQYF.